This TCR beta chain was identified during a study of shared clonotypes between healthy human individuals. Trimming took off 0 bases at V and 5 bases at J, with 9 bases between the two ends. The CDR3 contains 14 residues. Germline-derived CDR1 and CDR2 are WNHNN and SYGVQD (reference sequence). The split of CD4+ cells yielded CD45RA+ naive and CD45RA-negative memory subsets. The method was immunoSEQ multiplex PCR; TCRdb's version includes in-frame clones alone and lacks a portion of them. This table holds millions of clones, just over 90% found once. This clonotype was sampled from a man between 18 and 29 years old in good health. The rearrangement joins TRBV10-1 to TRBJ2-3, with D perhaps matching TRBD2 (5 bases). The specimen sequenced was naive CD4+ T cells sorted from blood. Subset indicated: CD45RA+ positively selected. The CDR3 DNA reads TGCGCCAGCAGTGAGTCTACTAGTGTAGATACGCAGTATTTT. Translated, it gives CASSESTSVDTQYF.